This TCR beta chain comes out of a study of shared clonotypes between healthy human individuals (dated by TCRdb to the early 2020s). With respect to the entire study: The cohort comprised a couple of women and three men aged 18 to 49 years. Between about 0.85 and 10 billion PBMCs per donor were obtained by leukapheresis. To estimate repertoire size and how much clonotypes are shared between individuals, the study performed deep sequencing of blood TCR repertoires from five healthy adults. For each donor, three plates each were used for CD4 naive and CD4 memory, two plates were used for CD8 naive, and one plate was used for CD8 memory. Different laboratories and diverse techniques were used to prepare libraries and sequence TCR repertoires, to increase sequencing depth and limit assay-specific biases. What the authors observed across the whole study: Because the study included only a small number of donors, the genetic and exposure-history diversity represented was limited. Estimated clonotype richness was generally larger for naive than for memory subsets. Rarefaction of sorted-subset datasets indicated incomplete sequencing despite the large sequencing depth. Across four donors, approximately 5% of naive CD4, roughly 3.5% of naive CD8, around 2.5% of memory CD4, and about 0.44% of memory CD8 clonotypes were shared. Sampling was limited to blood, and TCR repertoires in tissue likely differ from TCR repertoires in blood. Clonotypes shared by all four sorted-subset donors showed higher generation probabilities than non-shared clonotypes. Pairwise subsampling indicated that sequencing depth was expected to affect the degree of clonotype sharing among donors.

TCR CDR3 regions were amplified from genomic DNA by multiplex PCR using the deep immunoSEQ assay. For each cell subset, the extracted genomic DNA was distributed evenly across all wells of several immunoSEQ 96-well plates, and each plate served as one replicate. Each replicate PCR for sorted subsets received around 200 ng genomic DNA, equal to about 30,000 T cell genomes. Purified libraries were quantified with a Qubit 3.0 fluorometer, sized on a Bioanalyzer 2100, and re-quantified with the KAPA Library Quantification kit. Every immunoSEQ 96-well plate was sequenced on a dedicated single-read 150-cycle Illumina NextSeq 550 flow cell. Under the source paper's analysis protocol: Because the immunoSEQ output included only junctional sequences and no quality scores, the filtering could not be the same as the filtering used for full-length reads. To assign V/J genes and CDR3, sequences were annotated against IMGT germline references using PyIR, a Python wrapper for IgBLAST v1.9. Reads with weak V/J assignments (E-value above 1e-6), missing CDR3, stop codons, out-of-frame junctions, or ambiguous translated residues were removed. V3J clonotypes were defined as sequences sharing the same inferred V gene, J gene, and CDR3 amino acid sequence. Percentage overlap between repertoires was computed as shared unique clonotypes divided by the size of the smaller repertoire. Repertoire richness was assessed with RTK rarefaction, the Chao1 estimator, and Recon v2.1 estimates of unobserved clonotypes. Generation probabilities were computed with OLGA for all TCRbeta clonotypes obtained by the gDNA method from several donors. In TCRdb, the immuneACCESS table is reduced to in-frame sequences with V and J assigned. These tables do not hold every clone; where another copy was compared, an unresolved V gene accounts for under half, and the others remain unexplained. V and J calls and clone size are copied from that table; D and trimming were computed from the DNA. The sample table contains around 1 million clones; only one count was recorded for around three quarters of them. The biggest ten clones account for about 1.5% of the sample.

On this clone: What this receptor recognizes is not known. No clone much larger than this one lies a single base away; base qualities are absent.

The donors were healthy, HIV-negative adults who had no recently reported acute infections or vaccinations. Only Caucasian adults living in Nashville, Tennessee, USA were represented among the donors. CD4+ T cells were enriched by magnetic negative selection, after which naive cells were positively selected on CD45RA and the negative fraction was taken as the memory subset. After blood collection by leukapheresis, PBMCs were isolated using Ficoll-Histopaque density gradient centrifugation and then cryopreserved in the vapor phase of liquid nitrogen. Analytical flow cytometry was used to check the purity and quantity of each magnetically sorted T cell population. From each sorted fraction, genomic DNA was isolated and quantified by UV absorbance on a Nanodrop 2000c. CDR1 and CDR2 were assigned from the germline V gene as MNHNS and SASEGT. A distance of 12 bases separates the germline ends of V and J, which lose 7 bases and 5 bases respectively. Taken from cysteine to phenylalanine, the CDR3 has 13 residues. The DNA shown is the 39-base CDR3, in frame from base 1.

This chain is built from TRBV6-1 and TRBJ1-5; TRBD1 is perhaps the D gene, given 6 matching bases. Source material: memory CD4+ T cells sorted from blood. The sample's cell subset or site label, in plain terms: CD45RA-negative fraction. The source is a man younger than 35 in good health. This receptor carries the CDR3 CASTRGRDQPQHF. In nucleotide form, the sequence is TGTGCCAGCACCAGGGGTCGGGATCAGCCCCAGCATTTT.